The rows below give T cell receptor beta chains drawn from one sample of a study of CD8 T cells in Susac syndrome. TCRdb analysed the immunoSEQ multiplex PCR reads with MiXCR anew, one entry per CDR3 protein. The data show around 140,000 distinct CDR3 sequences, with more than 85% seen just once and more than 0.14% held by the top ten. Sequencing input: CD4+ T cells from PBMCs. Receptor source: a human donor with Susac syndrome. The CDR3 runs from the conserved cysteine through the conserved F or W. A D gene is named only where the DNA matches it firmly. Rows give clone size only sometimes, using once, few, many, or a class for an expanded clone.

j_call: TRBJ2-1
d_call: TRBD1
clone_size: few
v_call: TRBV30
cdr3_aa: CAWREQGEQFF
cdr3_nt: TGTGCCTGGAGGGAACAGGGGGAGCAGTTCTTC

j_call: TRBJ2-7
d_call: TRBD2
clone_size: -
v_call: TRBV4-3
cdr3_aa: CASSQDLGGSSYEQYF
cdr3_nt: TGCGCCAGCAGCCAAGATCTCGGGGGGTCCTCCTACGAGCAGTACTTC

j_call: TRBJ2-1
d_call: TRBD1
clone_size: -
v_call: TRBV30
cdr3_aa: CATGAYNEQFF
cdr3_nt: TGTGCGACAGGGGCCTACAATGAGCAGTTCTTC

j_call: TRBJ1-1
d_call: -
clone_size: -
v_call: TRBV5-1
cdr3_aa: CASTEEMNTEAFF
cdr3_nt: TGCGCCAGCACCGAGGAGATGAACACTGAAGCTTTCTTT

j_call: TRBJ1-2
d_call: TRBD1
clone_size: -
v_call: TRBV15
cdr3_aa: CATSRVLTRTGDYGYTF
cdr3_nt: TGTGCCACCAGCAGAGTTCTTACTAGGACAGGGGACTATGGCTACACCTTC

j_call: TRBJ2-5
d_call: TRBD1
clone_size: -
v_call: TRBV18
cdr3_aa: CASSKDRGQETQYF
cdr3_nt: TGTGCCAGCTCAAAGGACAGGGGGCAAGAGACCCAGTACTTC

j_call: TRBJ1-2
d_call: -
clone_size: -
v_call: TRBV5-1
cdr3_aa: CASSLGDANYGYTF
cdr3_nt: TGCGCCAGCAGCTTGGGGGATGCGAACTATGGCTACACCTTC

j_call: TRBJ2-7
d_call: TRBD1
clone_size: once
v_call: TRBV20-1
cdr3_aa: CSAAGTGGAVVAYEQYF
cdr3_nt: TGCAGTGCTGCCGGGACAGGGGGCGCGGTGGTGGCCTACGAGCAGTACTTC

j_call: TRBJ1-2
d_call: TRBD1
clone_size: -
v_call: TRBV5-8
cdr3_aa: CASSLNRGRRTNYGYTF
cdr3_nt: TGTGCCAGCAGCTTGAACAGGGGCCGCCGTACTAACTATGGCTACACCTTC

j_call: TRBJ2-1
d_call: TRBD2
clone_size: -
v_call: TRBV12-3/TRBV12-4
cdr3_aa: CASTQGLAGVLFF
cdr3_nt: TGTGCCAGCACTCAGGGGCTAGCGGGAGTTCTGTTCTTC